The following is a TCR beta chain sequence with its context. This entry belongs to a study of blood T cell repertoires in COVID-19. Assay used: immunoSEQ multiplex PCR; TCRdb lists only in-frame clones, some missing. The sample lists about 330,000 clones, about 87% occurring once. Deletions cut 1 base from V and 7 bases from J, with 8 bases between. The CDR3 is 13 residues long. The sample was PBMCs or T cells enriched from blood (not recorded which). This sequence joins TRBV12-3 or TRBV12-4 and TRBJ2-1; no definite D call. This clonotype was sampled from a man under 40 who had recovered from COVID-19. CDR3 coding DNA: TGTGCCAGCAGTTTAGTCTCGGGTAATGAGCAGTTCTTC. Translated, it gives CASSLVSGNEQFF.